These 3 T cell receptor beta chains originate from one sample sequenced in a study of identifying expanded T cells in peripheral blood. Here immunoSEQ multiplex PCR was the method, and the copy in TCRdb shows in-frame clones only, minus some. The sample shows 100,000 or so clones, roughly 89% of them seen only once. Sequencing was done on a sample of blood. The receptors derive from a person aged 18 to 75 in good health.

This chain joins TRBV29-1 and TRBJ2-3; 7 bases fit TRBD2. This CDR3 is built from 14 residues. Germline values: CDR1 SQVTM, CDR2 ANQGSEA. J lost 4 bases, V lost 5 bases, and 9 bases had no gene match. As DNA, the CDR3 is TGCAGCGTTAACCCAGGACTAGGAGCAGATACGCAGTATTTT. Residues: CSVNPGLGADTQYF.

The chain recombines TRBV15 with TRBJ2-1; D is unresolved. V lost 6 bases to trimming and J lost 0 bases, with 9 bases between them. This CDR3 has 14 residues. The germline V gene encodes CDR1 LNHNV and CDR2 YYDKDF (reference sequence). The CDR3 spells CATRAASSYNEQFF. CDR3 in DNA: TGTGCCACCAGGGCGGCAAGCTCCTACAATGAGCAGTTCTTC.

The gene calls are TRBV5-6 and TRBJ1-1; no clear D gene. The CDR3 length is 13 residues. CDR1 and CDR2 (germline): SGHDT, YYEEEE. V was cut by 4 bases and J by 7 bases, with 14 bases left in between. CDR3: CASSPGGQIEAFF. As DNA, the CDR3 is TGTGCCAGCAGCCCGGGAGGCCAAATTGAAGCTTTCTTT.